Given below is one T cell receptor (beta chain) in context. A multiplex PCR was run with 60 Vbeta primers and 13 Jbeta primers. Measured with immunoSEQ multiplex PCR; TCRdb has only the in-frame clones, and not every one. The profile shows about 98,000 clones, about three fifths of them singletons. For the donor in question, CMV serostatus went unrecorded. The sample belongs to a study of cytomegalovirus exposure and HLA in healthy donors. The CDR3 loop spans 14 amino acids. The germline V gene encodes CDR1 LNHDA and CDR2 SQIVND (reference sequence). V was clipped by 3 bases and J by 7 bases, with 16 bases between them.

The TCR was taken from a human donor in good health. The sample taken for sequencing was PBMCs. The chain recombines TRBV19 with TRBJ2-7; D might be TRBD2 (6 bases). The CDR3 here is CASSIGALAGEQYF. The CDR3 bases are TGTGCCAGTAGTATTGGGGCACTAGCTGGGGAGCAGTACTTC.